The 3 T cell receptor beta chains given below trace back to one sample, sequenced in a study of T cell responses to AZD1222 COVID-19 vaccine. Sequenced by immunoSEQ multiplex PCR; TCRdb stores in-frame clones only, minus some. The top ten clones hold approximately 3.1% of a sample with about 150,000 clones, about nine tenths of them seen once. The sample was peripheral blood, taken on day 0 of AZD1222 vaccination. Receptors were obtained from an adult in good health.

This clone has a single count. The gene calls are TRBV13 and TRBJ2-3; TRBD1 might be the D (6 bases). There are 14 residues in the CDR3. V dropped 5 bases and J dropped 6 bases, with 15 bases sitting between them. Germline V gene lookup returns CDR1 PRHDT and CDR2 FYEKMQ (reference sequence). CDR3 sequence reads: CASSPRLGADTQYF. CDR3 bases: TGTGCCAGCAGCCCACGGCTGGGGGCGGATACGCAGTATTTT.

This chain links TRBV18 with TRBJ2-1, with D possibly matching TRBD1 (6 bases). The V end was cut by 3 bases, the J end by 5 bases, with 11 bases between. Germline CDR1 and CDR2: KGHSH and LQKENI. This CDR3 spans 14 amino acids. The CDR3 sequence is CASSPQTGNNEQFF. The DNA for the CDR3 is TGTGCCAGCTCACCTCAAACAGGGAACAATGAGCAGTTCTTC.

V usage is TRBV7-9 and J usage is TRBJ2-2; D is unresolved. V was clipped by 2 bases and J by 0 bases, with 10 bases between them. The CDR3 has 16 amino acids. Germline assignment: CDR1 SEHNR and CDR2 FQNEAQ (reference sequence). In DNA form, the CDR3 reads TGTGCCAGCAGCTTATCTGGATACTCGAACACCGGGGAGCTGTTTTTT. Its protein is CASSLSGYSNTGELFF.